This T cell receptor beta chain was profiled in a study of shared clonotypes between healthy human individuals. Profiling relied on immunoSEQ multiplex PCR, and the TCRdb table lists in-frame clones only, not all of them. The repertoire holds about 1 million clones, with about 77% as singletons. CDR1 MNHEY and CDR2 SVGAGI come from the germline V gene. The CDR3 length is 15 residues. J gave up 4 bases and V 5 bases, and 9 bases lay outside the gene matches. The sample comprised memory CD4+ T cells sorted from blood. Subset here: CD45RA-negative fraction. The sequence was obtained from a young man in good health. The chain joins TRBV6-5 to TRBJ1-2, with TRBD1 identical over 8 bases. The CDR3 sequence: CASSRLTGVGYGYTF. The CDR3 DNA follows: TGTGCCAGCAGTCGGTTGACAGGGGTGGGCTATGGCTACACCTTC.